The 9 T cell receptor beta chains reported below all come from one sample, sequenced in a study of cytomegalovirus exposure and HLA in healthy donors. The PCR ran on 60 Vbeta and 13 Jbeta primers. Assay: immunoSEQ multiplex PCR; the TCRdb copy retains only in-frame clones and omits some. The repertoire has about 170,000 clones, around three quarters of them found once; the top ten carry over 2%. Sequencing input: PBMCs. The receptors here all came from a woman between 50 and 59 years old in good health and CMV-seronegative.

The chain couples TRBV7-2 to TRBJ1-3; D is ambiguous. Germline assignment: CDR1 SGHTA and CDR2 FQGNSA. Trimming left V 2 bases short and J 10 bases short, with 12 bases between. The length of the CDR3 is 13 residues. The CDR3 coding sequence is TGTGCCAGCAGCTTAACCGGTGTCTCAACCATATATTTT. It encodes CASSLTGVSTIYF.

This sequence joins TRBV5-1 and TRBJ1-5, with 7 bases matching TRBD1. Germline V gene lookup returns CDR1 SGHRS and CDR2 YFSETQ. The CDR3 has 14 residues. The trim removed 0 bases at V and 6 bases at J, leaving 3 bases unmatched. As DNA, the CDR3 is TGCGCCAGCAGCTTGGAGGGGGCAAGTCAGCCCCAGCATTTT. Its translation is CASSLEGASQPQHF. Together with reference TRBV5-1 and TRBJ1-5, the CDR3 gives the full variable domain: KAGVTQTPRYLIKTRGQQVTLSCSPISGHRSVSWYQQTPGQGLQFLFEYFSETQRNKGNFPGRFSGRQFSNSRSEMNVSTLELGDSALYLCASSLEGASQPQHFGDGTRLSIL.

This chain uses TRBV6-4 with TRBJ2-5; TRBD2 matches at 11 bases. CDR3 size: 15 residues. Trimming at V came to 4 bases and at J to 2 bases, leaving 3 bases not matched to a gene. Germline V gives CDR1 MRHNA, CDR2 SNTAGT. For the CDR3, the DNA is TGTGCCAGCAGTGTTACTAGCGGGGGACAAGAGACCCAGTACTTC. Translated, it gives CASSVTSGGQETQYF.

This clone occurred a few times. J is TRBJ1-1 and V is TRBV30; D perhaps matches TRBD1 (5 bases). With 1 base removed from V and 4 bases from J, the gap between germline ends came to 10 bases. There are 13 residues in the CDR3. Germline-derived CDR1 and CDR2 are GTSNPN and SVGIG (reference sequence). CDR3 in DNA: TGTGCCTGGAGTGGACAGTTAGGCACTGAAGCTTTCTTT. Translating gives CAWSGQLGTEAFF. Looking up the rest from reference TRBV30 and TRBJ1-1 gives the full variable domain: SQTIHQWPATLVQPVGSPLSLECTVEGTSNPNLYWYRQAAGRGLQLLFYSVGIGQISSEVPQNLSASRPQDRQFILSSKKLLLSDSGFYLCAWSGQLGTEAFFGQGTRLTVV.

V gene TRBV10-1 combines with J gene TRBJ1-1; 8 bases are a match to TRBD1. The CDR3 contains 14 residues. V lost 6 bases and J lost 1; bases outside the gene matches: 4. Germline lookup yields CDR1 WNHNN and CDR2 SYGVQD (reference sequence). The chain's CDR3 is CASRAGTGNTEAFF. The DNA of the CDR3 is TGCGCCAGCAGGGCCGGGACAGGGAACACTGAAGCTTTCTTT.

The chain joins TRBV30 to TRBJ1-5; D is perhaps TRBD1 (5 bases). V lost 4 bases to trimming and J lost 1 base, with 17 bases between them. Germline V gene lookup returns CDR1 GTSNPN and CDR2 SVGIG (reference sequence). This CDR3 comprises 16 residues. CDR3 DNA: TGTGCCTGGAAGCCGTCGGGGAGGGGAAGCAATCAGCCCCAGCATTTT. This encodes CAWKPSGRGSNQPQHF.

The CDR3 reads CASSPATGGLDTQYF. DNA of the CDR3: TGTGCCAGCAGTCCAGCGACAGGGGGCTTAGATACGCAGTATTTT. The gene calls are TRBV6-6 and TRBJ2-3, with 10 bases aligning to TRBD1. From germline, CDR1 is MNHNY and CDR2 SVGAGI (reference sequence). V lost 5 bases and J lost 5; bases outside the gene matches: 7. CDR3 length: 15 amino acids.

The gene calls are TRBV7-8 and TRBJ1-2; TRBD1 agrees at 9 bases. After removal of 8 bases from V and 2 bases from J, the junction contained 12 bases not matched to a gene. Germline lookup yields CDR1 SGHVS and CDR2 FQNEAQ. The CDR3 is 16 amino acids. The CDR3 DNA reads TGTGCCAGCGTCCGGGACAGGGTATTTTGGAACTATGGCTACACCTTC. This translates into CASVRDRVFWNYGYTF.

J is TRBJ2-5 and V is TRBV28; D possibly corresponds to TRBD2 (5 bases). The DNA end favors TRBJ2-7, so the J call may be wrong. The CDR3 is 12 residues long. Germline V gene sequence: CDR1 MDHEN, CDR2 SYDVKM. The CDR3 DNA follows: TGTGCCAGCAGTTTCTCGGGGTTCGAGCAGTACTTC. Translation: CASSFSGFEQYF.